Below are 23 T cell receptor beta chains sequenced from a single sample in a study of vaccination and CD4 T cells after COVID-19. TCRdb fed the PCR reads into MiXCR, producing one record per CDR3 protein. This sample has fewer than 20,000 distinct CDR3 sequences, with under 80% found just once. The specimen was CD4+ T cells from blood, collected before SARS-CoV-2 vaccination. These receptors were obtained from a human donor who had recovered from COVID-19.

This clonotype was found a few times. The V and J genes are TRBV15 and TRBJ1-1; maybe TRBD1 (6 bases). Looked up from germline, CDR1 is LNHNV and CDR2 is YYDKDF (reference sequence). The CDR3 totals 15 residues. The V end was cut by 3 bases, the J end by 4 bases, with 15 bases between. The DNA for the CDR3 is TGTGCCACCAGCAGGGCAAGGGGGTCGGGCACTGAAGCTTTCTTT. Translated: CATSRARGSGTEAFF.

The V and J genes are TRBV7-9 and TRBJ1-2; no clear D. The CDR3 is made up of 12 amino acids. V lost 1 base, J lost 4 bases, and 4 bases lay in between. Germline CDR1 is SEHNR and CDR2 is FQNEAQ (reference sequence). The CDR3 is CASSLERYGYTF. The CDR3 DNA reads TGTGCCAGCAGCTTAGAGCGCTATGGCTACACCTTC.

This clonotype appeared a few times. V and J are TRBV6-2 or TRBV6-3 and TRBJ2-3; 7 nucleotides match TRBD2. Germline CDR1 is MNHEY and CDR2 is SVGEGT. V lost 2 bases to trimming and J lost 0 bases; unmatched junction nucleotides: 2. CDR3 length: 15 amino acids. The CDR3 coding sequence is TGTGCCAGCAGTTACGCTAGCGGTAGCACAGATACGCAGTATTTT. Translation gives CASSYASGSTDTQYF.

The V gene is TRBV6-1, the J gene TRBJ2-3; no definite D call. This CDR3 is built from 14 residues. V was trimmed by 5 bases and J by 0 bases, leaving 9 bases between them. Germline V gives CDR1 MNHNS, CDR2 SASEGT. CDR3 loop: CASSPLPSTDTQYF. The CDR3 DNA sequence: TGTGCCAGCAGTCCCCTCCCTAGCACAGATACGCAGTATTTT.

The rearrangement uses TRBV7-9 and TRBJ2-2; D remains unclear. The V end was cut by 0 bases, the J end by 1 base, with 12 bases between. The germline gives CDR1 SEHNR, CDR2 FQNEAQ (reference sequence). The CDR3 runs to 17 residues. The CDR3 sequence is CASSLARNFKNTGELFF. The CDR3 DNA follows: TGTGCCAGCAGCTTAGCGCGAAATTTCAAGAACACCGGGGAGCTGTTTTTT.

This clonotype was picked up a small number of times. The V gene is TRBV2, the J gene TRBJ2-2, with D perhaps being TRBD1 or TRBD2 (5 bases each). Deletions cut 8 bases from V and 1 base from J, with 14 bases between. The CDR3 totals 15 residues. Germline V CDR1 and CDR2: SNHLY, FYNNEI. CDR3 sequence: CASSGTGRNTGELFF. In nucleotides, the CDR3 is TGTGCCAGCTCAGGAACGGGACGGAACACCGGGGAGCTGTTTTTT.

CDR3 sequence reads: CASSPQGARGYTF. The DNA of the CDR3 is TGCGCCAGCAGCCCTCAGGGGGCGCGAGGCTACACCTTC. The genes are TRBV4-1 and TRBJ1-2, with TRBD1 identical over 8 bases. Trimming removed 4 bases from V and 8 bases from J; junction bases left unmatched: 6. The CDR3 is 13 amino acids. Germline V CDR1 and CDR2: MGHRA, YSYEKL.

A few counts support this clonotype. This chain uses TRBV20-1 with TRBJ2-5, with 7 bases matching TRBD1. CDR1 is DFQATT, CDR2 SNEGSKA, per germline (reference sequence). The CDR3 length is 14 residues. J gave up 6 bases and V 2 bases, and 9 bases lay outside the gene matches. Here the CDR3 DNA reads TGCAGTGCTAGAAAAGGGGGCGCGGTGCAGACCCAGTACTTC. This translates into CSARKGGAVQTQYF.

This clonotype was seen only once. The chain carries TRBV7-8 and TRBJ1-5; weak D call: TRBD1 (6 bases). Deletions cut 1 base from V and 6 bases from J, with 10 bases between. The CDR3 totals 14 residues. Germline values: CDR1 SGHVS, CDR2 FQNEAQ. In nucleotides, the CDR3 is TGTGCCAGCAGCTTAGTACAGGGTGGTCAGCCCCAGCATTTT. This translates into CASSLVQGGQPQHF.

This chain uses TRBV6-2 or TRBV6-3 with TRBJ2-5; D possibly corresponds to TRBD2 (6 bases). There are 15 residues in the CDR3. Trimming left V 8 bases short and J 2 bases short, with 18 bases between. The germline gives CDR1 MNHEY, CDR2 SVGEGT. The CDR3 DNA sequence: TGTGCCAGCTTACCAAGGACACGGGGGCAAGAGACCCAGTACTTC. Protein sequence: CASLPRTRGQETQYF.

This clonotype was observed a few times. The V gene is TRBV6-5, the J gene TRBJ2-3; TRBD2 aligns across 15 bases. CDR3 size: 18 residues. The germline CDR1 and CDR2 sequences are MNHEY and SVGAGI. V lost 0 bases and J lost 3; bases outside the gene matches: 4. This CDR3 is CASSYSPGLAGGTDTQYF. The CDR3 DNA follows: TGTGCCAGCAGTTACTCCCCGGGACTAGCGGGAGGTACAGATACGCAGTATTTT.

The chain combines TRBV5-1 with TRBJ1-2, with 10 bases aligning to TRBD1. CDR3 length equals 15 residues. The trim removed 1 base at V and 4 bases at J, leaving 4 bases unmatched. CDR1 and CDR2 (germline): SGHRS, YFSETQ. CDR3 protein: CASSLRQGAAYGYTF. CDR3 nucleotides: TGCGCCAGCAGCTTGCGACAGGGGGCTGCCTATGGCTACACCTTC.

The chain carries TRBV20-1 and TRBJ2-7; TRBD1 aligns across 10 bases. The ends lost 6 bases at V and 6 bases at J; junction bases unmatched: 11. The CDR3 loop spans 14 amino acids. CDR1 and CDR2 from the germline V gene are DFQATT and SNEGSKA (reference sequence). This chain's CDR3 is CSASGGTGVGEQYF. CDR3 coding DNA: TGCAGTGCAAGCGGCGGGACAGGGGTAGGCGAGCAGTACTTC.

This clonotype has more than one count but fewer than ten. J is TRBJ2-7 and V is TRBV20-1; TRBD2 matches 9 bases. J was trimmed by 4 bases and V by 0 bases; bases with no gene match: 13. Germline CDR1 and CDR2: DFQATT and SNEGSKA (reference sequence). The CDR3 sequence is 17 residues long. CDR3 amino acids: CSARDPKTGTSWYEQYF. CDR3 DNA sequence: TGCAGTGCTAGAGATCCGAAGACCGGGACTAGCTGGTACGAGCAGTACTTC.

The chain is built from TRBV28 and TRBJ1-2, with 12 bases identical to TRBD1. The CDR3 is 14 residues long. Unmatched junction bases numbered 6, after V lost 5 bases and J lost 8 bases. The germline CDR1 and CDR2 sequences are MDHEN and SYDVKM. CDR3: CASSEGTGGDGYTF. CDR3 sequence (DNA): TGTGCCAGCAGTGAGGGGACAGGGGGCGACGGCTACACCTTC.

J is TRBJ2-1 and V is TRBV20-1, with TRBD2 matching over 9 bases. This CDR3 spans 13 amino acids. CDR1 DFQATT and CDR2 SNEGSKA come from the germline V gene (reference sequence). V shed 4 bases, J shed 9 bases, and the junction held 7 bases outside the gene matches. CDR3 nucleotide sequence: TGCAGTGCTAACTCTCTAGCGGGACCTGAGCAGTTCTTC. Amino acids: CSANSLAGPEQFF.

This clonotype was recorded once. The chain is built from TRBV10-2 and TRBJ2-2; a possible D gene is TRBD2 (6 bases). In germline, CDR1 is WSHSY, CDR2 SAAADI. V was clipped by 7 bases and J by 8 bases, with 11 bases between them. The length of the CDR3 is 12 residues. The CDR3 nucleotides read TGCGCCAGCACGCAGGAGGGGGGGGAGCTGTTTTTT. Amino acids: CASTQEGGELFF.

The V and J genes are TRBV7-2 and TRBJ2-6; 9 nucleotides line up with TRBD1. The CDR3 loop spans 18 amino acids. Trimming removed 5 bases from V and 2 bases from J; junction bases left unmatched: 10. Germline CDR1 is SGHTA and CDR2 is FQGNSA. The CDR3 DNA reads TGTGCCAGCAGCCCCACTCCACAGGGGGCTCCTGGGGCCAACGTCCTGACTTTC. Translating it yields CASSPTPQGAPGANVLTF. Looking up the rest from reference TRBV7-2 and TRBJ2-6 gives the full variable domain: GAGVSQSPSNKVTEKGKDVELRCDPISGHTALYWYRQSLGQGLEFLIYFQGNSAPDKSGLPSDRFSAERTGGSVSTLTIQRTQQEDSAVYLCASSPTPQGAPGANVLTFGAGSRLTVL.

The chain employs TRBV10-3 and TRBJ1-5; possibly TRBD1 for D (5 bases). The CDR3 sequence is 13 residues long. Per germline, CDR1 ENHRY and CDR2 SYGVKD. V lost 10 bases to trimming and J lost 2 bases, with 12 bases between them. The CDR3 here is CATGQVGNQPQHF. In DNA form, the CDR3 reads TGTGCCACAGGGCAGGTGGGCAATCAGCCCCAGCATTTT.

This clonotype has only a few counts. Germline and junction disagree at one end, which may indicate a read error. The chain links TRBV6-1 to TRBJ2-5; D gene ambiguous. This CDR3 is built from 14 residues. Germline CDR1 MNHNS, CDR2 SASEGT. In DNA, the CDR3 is TGTGCCAGCAGTGAAGCGCTGCGTACGGAGACCCAGTACTTT. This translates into CASSEALRTETQYF.

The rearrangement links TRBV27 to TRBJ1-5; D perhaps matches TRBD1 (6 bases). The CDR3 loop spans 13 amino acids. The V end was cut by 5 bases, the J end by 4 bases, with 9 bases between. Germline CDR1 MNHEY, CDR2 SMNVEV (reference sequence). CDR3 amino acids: CASSLDRNQPQHF. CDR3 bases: TGTGCCAGCAGTCTCGACAGGAATCAGCCCCAGCATTTT.

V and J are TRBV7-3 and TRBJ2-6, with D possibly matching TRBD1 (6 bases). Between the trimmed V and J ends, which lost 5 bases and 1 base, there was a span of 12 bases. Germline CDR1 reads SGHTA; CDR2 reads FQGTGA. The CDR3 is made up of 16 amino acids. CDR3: CASSSVTGSGANVLTF. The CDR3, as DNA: TGTGCCAGCAGCAGCGTAACAGGGTCTGGGGCCAACGTCCTGACTTTC.

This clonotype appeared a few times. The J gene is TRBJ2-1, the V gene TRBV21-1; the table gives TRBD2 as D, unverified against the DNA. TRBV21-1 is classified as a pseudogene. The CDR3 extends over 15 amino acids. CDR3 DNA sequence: TGTGCCAGCAGCGTTCTGGCGGGACTTTTCAATGAGCAGTTCTTC. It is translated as CASSVLAGLFNEQFF.